A single sample gave rise to the 20 T cell receptor beta chains below, sequenced in a study of monozygotic twins with inflammatory bowel disease. TCRdb reprocessed the 5' RACE reads, keeping one entry per CDR3 protein, no DNA. The sample totals about 300,000 distinct CDR3 sequences. Sequenced sample: blood. The receptor source for this set is a human donor with ulcerative colitis or Crohn's disease, or a healthy co-twin of an affected twin (not recorded which).

The chain employs TRBV20-1 and TRBJ2-3; absent DNA, TCRdb's TRBD2 call cannot be checked. The CDR3 spans 15 residues. CDR1 and CDR2 (germline): DFQATT, SNEGSKA (reference sequence). CDR3 residues: CSAFSGRAMGDTQYF.

The chain couples TRBV6-1 to TRBJ2-4. This CDR3 has 14 residues. Germline values: CDR1 MNHNS, CDR2 SASEGT. The CDR3 is CASRLGMAKNIQYF.

The gene calls are TRBV5-1 and TRBJ2-6; without DNA, the TCRdb call of TRBD1 cannot be checked. The CDR3 extends over 14 amino acids. CDR1 and CDR2 from the germline V gene are SGHRS and YFSETQ. CDR3 region: CASRTGAGANVLTF.

The rearrangement joins TRBV27 to TRBJ2-2; TCRdb designates TRBD1, a call that cannot be tested without DNA. CDR1 MNHEY and CDR2 SMNVEV come from the germline V gene (reference sequence). This CDR3 is 15 amino acids long. The CDR3 loop reads CASSLLGGNTGELFF.

CDR3 amino acids: CASSLDTGHFGYTF. The rearrangement uses TRBV7-2 and TRBJ1-2; TCRdb designates TRBD1, a call that cannot be tested without DNA. Germline lookup yields CDR1 SGHTA and CDR2 FQGNSA. CDR3 length: 14 residues.

This chain connects TRBV12-3 or TRBV12-4 to TRBJ2-7; TCRdb gives TRBD1 as the D gene, but with no DNA this cannot be confirmed. This CDR3 comprises 15 residues. The CDR3 here is CASRGGQQSSYEQYF.

This chain joins TRBV20-1 and TRBJ2-1; TCRdb designates TRBD2, a call that cannot be tested without DNA. CDR1 is DFQATT, CDR2 SNEGSKA, per germline (reference sequence). This CDR3 has 17 amino acids. CDR3 amino acids: CSARDRIEAVSYNEQFF.

J is TRBJ1-4 and V is TRBV11-2; checking the TCRdb D call of TRBD1 is not possible without DNA. CDR3 length: 18 residues. Germline values: CDR1 SGHAT, CDR2 FQNNGV. The CDR3 sequence is CASSPAPTNRGFYEKLFF. Using reference TRBV11-2 and TRBJ1-4 for the parts outside the CDR3, the full variable domain is EAGVAQSPRYKIIEKRQSVAFWCNPISGHATLYWYQQILGQGPKLLIQFQNNGVVDDSQLPKDRFSAERLKGVDSTLKIQPAKLEDSAVYLCASSPAPTNRGFYEKLFFGSGTQLSVL.

The V gene is TRBV7-2, the J gene TRBJ2-1; TCRdb selects TRBD1, and the lack of DNA leaves this call unchecked. The CDR3 covers 12 residues. Germline CDR1 and CDR2: SGHTA and FQGNSA. The CDR3 here is CASSPQGIVQFF.

The rearrangement uses TRBV7-9 and TRBJ1-1; TCRdb designates TRBD1, a call that cannot be tested without DNA. CDR3 length: 14 residues. CDR1 SEHNR and CDR2 FQNEAQ come from the germline V gene (reference sequence). CDR3 protein: CASSWGSEGTEAFF.

V is TRBV30 and J is TRBJ2-5. CDR1 GTSNPN and CDR2 SVGIG come from the germline V gene (reference sequence). This CDR3 comprises 16 residues. The CDR3 is CAWSNIPGQYQETQYF.

This chain uses TRBV27 with TRBJ2-7. The CDR3 runs 14 residues. The V gene's germline CDR1 is MNHEY and CDR2 SMNVEV (reference sequence). The CDR3 is CASSLRPGSYEQYF.

This sequence joins TRBV28 and TRBJ2-3; TCRdb's assignment of TRBD1 cannot be checked, as there is no DNA. The length of the CDR3 is 15 residues. The germline V gene has CDR1 MDHEN and CDR2 SYDVKM. The CDR3 here is CASSFRDSRGDTQYF.

The chain has TRBV20-1 and TRBJ2-5; TCRdb calls TRBD2, which cannot be checked without DNA. CDR3 length: 13 amino acids. Germline lookup yields CDR1 DFQATT and CDR2 SNEGSKA (reference sequence). The CDR3 is CSAKDTLGETQYF.

The chain combines TRBV3-1 with TRBJ2-1; the TCRdb D gene call, TRBD1, has no DNA to confirm it. Per the germline V gene, CDR1 is LGHDT and CDR2 is YNNKEL (reference sequence). The CDR3 runs to 14 residues. The CDR3 loop reads CASSRTGIYNEQFF.

The CDR3 spells CASSLEPGTVLNQPQHF. The gene calls are TRBV5-1 and TRBJ1-5; as DNA is missing, the TRBD1 call by TCRdb cannot be tested. The germline V gene encodes CDR1 SGHRS and CDR2 YFSETQ. CDR3 length: 17 amino acids.

The rearrangement joins TRBV29-1 to TRBJ2-7. CDR1 is SQVTM, CDR2 ANQGSEA, per germline. CDR3 length: 12 residues. CDR3 loop: CSVGSGAYEQYF.

V and J are TRBV3-1 and TRBJ2-1; TCRdb gives TRBD1 as the D gene, but with no DNA this cannot be confirmed. The V gene's germline CDR1 is LGHDT and CDR2 YNNKEL (reference sequence). The CDR3 is made up of 16 amino acids. The CDR3 is CASSRSTGDGYNEQFF.

This chain joins TRBV4-3 and TRBJ1-1. CDR3 length equals 13 residues. The germline gives CDR1 LGHNA, CDR2 YSLEER. Here the CDR3 reads CASSHSGNTEAFF.

The chain links TRBV20-1 to TRBJ2-3; with no DNA, the TCRdb D assignment of TRBD2 cannot be verified. Germline values: CDR1 DFQATT, CDR2 SNEGSKA (reference sequence). CDR3 length: 13 amino acids. CDR3 region: CSVTSGYTDTQYF.